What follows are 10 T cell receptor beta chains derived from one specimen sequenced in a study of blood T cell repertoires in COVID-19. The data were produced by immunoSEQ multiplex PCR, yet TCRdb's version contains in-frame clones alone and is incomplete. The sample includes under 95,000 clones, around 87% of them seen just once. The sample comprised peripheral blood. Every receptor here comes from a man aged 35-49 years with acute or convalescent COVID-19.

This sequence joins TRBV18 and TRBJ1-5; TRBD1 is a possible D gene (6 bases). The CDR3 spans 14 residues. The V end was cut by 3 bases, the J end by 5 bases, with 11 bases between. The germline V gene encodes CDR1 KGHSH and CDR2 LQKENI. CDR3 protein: CASSPGQTYQPQHF. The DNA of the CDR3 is TGTGCCAGCTCACCCGGACAGACTTATCAGCCCCAGCATTTT. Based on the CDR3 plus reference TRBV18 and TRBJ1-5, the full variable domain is NAGVMQNPRHLVRRRGQEARLRCSPMKGHSHVYWYRQLPEEGLKFMVYLQKENIIDESGMPKERFSAEFPKEGPSILRIQQVVRGDSAAYFCASSPGQTYQPQHFGDGTRLSIL.

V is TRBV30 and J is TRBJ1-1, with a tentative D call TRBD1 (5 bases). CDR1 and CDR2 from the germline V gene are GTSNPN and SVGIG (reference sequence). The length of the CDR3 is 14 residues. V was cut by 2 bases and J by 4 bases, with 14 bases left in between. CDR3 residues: CAWSSSRGFTEAFF. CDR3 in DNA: TGTGCCTGGAGTTCGTCCCGGGGGTTCACTGAAGCTTTCTTT.

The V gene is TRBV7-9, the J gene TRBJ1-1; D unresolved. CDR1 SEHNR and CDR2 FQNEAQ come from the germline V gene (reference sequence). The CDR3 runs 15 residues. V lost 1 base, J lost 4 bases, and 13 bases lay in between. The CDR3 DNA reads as TGTGCCAGCAGCTTAGTGATTCGGGGATTCACTGAAGCTTTCTTT. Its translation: CASSLVIRGFTEAFF.

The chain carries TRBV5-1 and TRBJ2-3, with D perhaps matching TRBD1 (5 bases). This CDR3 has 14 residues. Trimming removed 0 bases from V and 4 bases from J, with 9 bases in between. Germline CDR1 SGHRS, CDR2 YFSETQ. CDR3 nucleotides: TGCGCCAGCAGCTTGGAGGGGTATCCAGATACGCAGTATTTT. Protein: CASSLEGYPDTQYF.

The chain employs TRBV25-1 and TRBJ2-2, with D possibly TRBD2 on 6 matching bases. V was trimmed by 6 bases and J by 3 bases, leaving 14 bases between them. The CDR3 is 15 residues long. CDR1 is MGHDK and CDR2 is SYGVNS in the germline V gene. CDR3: CASSALGTHTGELFF. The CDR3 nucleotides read TGTGCCAGCAGCGCCCTAGGGACTCACACCGGGGAGCTGTTTTTT.

The CDR3 here is CASSPEGLASGGANVLTF. DNA for the CDR3: TGTGCCAGCTCACCTGAGGGACTAGCGTCGGGAGGGGCCAACGTCCTGACTTTC. The rearrangement links TRBV18 to TRBJ2-6, with TRBD2 identical over 10 bases. Germline values: CDR1 KGHSH, CDR2 LQKENI. Germline trimming cut 3 bases from V and 4 bases from J; bases unmatched to any gene: 9. This CDR3 comprises 18 residues.

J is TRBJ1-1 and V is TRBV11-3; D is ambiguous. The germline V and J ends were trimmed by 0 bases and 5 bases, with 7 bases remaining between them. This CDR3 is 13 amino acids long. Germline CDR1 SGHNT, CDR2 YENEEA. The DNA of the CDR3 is TGTGCCAGCAGCTTAGACACTCGGACTGAAGCTTTCTTT. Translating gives CASSLDTRTEAFF.

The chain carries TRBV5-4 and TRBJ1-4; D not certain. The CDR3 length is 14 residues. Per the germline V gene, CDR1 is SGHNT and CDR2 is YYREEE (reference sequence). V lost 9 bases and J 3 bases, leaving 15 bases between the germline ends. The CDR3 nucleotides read TGTGCCATGCATCTACCGGGAGCTAATGAAAAACTGTTTTTT. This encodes CAMHLPGANEKLFF.

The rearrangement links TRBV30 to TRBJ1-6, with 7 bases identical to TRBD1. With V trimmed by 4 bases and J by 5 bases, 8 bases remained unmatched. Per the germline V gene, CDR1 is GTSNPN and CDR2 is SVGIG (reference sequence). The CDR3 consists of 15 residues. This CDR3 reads CAWTRRQGNNSPLHF. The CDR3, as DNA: TGTGCCTGGACAAGGCGACAGGGAAATAATTCACCCCTCCACTTT.

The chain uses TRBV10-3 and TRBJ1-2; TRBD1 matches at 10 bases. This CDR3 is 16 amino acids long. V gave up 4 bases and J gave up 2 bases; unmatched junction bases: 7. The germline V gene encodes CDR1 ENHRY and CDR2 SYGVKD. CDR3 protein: CAISADRGKENYGYTF. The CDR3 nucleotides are TGTGCCATCAGTGCGGACAGGGGGAAGGAGAACTATGGCTACACCTTC.